This TCR beta chain was retrieved from a study of identifying expanded T cells in peripheral blood. Study outcomes and limitations: Two-week clone count variance significantly increased as total template count grew. Over two and four weeks, about 15 and 19 clones changed, versus 1.2 between replicates.

TCRdb's table, derived via immunoSEQ multiplex PCR, lists solely in-frame clones and lacks some. Of 75,000 to 95,000 clones listed, about 88% are singletons. On this clone: The antigen remains unidentified.

This sequence originates from a person aged 18 to 70 in good health. Sample: blood.

The CDR3 DNA follows: TGTGCCAGCAGCCCTCACAGGGGGCTGGAGACCCAGTACTTC. Encoded protein: CASSPHRGLETQYF. The V and J genes are TRBV4-2 and TRBJ2-5, with 9 bases aligning to TRBD1. V was clipped by 4 bases and J by 5 bases; unmatched bases: 5. CDR3 length equals 14 residues. CDR1 and CDR2 from the germline V gene are LGHNA and YNFKEQ.